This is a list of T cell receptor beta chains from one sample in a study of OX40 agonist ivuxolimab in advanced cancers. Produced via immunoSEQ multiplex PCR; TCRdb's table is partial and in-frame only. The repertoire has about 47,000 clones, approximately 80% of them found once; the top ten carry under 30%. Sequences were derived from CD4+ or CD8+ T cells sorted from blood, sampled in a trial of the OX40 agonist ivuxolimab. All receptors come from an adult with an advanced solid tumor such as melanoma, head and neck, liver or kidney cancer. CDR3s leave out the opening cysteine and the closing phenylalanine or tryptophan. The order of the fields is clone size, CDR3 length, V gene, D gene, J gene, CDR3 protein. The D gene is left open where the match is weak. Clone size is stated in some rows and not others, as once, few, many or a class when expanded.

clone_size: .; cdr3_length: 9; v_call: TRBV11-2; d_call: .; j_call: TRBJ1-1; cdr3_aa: ASRFAQEAF
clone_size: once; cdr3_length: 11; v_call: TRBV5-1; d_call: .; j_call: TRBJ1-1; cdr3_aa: ASRVSPGTEAF
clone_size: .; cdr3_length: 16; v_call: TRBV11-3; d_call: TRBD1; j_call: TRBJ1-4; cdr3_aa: ASSLGQSNLSTNEKLF
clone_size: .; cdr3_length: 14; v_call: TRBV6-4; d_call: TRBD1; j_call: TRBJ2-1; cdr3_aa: ASSDSGTGDYNEQF
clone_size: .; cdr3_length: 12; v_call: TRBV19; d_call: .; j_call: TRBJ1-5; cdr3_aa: ASSAGGPYQPQH
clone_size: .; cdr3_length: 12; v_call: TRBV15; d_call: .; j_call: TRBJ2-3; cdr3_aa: ATSREENTDTQY
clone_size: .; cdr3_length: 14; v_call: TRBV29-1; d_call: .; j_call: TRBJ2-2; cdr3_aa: SVGGPGRERDGELF
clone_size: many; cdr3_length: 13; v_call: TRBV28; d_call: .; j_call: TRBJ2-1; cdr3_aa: ASSSGQSSYNEQF
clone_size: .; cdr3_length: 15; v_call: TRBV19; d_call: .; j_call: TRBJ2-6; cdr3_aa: ASSISGGPGGANVLT
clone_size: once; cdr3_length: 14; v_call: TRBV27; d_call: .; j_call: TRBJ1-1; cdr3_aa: ASSSPFGRWDTEAF
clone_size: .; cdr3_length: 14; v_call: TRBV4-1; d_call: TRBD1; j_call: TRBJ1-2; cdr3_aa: ASSPSEGQGNYGYT
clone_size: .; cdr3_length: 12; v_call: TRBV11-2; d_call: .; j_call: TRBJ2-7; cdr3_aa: ASSLGALGWEQY
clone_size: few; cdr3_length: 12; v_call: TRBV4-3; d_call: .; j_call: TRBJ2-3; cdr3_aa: ASSQAEGTDTQY
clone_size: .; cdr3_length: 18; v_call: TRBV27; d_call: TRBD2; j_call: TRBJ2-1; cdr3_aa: ASISQPGGDGTFTYNEQF
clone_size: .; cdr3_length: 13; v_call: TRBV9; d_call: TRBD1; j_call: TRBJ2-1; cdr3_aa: ASSVAGQGAYEQF
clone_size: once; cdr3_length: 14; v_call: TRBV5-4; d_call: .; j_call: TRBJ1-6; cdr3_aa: ASSPRGGGYNSPLH
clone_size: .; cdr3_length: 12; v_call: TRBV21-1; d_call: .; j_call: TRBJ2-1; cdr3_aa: ASSKRKGDNEQF
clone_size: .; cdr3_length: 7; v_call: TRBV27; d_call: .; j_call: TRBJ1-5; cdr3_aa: ASNQPQH
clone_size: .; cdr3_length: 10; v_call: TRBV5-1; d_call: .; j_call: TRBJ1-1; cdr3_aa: ASSLGATEAF
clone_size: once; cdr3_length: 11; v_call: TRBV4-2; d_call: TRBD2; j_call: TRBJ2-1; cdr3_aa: ASSPGGMNEQF
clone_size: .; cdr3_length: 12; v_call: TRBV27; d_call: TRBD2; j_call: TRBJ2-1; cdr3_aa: ASRIAGGYNEQF
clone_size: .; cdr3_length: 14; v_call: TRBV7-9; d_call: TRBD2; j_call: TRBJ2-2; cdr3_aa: ASSGTSGANTGELF
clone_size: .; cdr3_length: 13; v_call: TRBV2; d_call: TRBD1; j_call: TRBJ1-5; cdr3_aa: ASSWTGVSNQPQH
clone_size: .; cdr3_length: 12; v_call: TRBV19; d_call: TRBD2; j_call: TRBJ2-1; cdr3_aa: ASSHAGGPNEQF
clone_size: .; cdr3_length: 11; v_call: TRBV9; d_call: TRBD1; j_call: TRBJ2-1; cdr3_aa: ASSLPPGQEQF
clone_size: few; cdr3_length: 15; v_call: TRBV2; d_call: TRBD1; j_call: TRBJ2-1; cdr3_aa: ASSEAGGEGSYNEQF
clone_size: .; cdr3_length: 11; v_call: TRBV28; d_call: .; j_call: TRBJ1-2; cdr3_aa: ASSFQGYGGYT
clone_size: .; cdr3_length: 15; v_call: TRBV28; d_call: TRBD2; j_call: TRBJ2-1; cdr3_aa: ASSSLLLAGGNNEQF
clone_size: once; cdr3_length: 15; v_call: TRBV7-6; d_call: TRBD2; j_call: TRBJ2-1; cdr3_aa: ASSPWTSGTAYNEQF
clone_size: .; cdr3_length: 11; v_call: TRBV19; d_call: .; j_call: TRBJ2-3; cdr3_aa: ASSIGGTDTQY
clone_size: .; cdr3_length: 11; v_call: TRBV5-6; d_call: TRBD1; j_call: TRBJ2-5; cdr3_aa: ASSVDRLETQY
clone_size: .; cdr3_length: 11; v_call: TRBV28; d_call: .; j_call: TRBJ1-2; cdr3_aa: ASSLGGNYGYT
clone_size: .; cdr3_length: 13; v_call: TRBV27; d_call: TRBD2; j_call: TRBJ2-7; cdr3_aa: ASSPGTRLGYEQY
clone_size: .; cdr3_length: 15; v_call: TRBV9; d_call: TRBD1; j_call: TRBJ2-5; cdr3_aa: ASSVPGTATSGETQY
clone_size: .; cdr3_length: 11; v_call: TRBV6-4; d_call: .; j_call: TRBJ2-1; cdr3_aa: ASSAGSYNEQF
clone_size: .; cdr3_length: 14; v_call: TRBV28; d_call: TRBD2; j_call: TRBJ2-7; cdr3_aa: ASSSPEGGFVYEQY
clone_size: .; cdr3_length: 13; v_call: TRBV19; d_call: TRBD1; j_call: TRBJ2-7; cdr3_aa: ASSISGQGKVEQY
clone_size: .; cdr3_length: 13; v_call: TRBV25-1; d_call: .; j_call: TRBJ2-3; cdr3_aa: ASSESTADADTQY
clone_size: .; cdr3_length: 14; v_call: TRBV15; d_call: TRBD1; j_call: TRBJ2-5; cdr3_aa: ATSGQGDYLQETQY
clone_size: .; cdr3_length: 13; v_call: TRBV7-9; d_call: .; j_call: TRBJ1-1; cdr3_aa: ASSHGSKFTDGAF
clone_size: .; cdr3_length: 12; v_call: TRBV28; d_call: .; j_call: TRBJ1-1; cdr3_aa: ASRVRGWGTEAF
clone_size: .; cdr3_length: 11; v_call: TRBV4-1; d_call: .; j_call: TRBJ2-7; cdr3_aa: ASRPAGQPEQY
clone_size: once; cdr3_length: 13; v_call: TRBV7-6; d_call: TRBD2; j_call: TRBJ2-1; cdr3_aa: ASSLVLAGVDEQF
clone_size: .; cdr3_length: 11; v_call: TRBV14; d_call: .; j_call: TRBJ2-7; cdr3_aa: ASSPGTFYEQY
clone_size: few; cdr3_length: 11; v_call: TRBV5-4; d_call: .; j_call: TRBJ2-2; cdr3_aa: ASSWEDLGELF
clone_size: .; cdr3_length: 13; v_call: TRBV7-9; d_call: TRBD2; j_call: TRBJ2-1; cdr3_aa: ASSLLRGAYNEQF
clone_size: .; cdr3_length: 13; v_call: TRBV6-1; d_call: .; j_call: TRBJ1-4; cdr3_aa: ASSELWGEEEKLF
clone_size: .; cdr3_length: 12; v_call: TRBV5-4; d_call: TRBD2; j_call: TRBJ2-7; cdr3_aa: ASSRGGSSYEQY